One TCR beta chain is described in this entry. Its antigen remains unidentified. No much larger clone exists at a distance of one base, and base qualities are not known. The data belong to a study of T cells in Graves' hyperthyroidism and ophthalmopathy (dated by TCRdb to the late 2010s). In terms of the full investigation: Peripheral blood was collected at initial diagnosis, before any treatment. After blood sampling, hyperthyroidism patients were treated with methimazole at a starting dose of 30 mg daily, and ophthalmopathy patients were treated with high-dose intravenous methylprednisolone. In several Graves' hyperthyroidism patients, the study also compared T-cell repertoires from thyroid tissue with T-cell repertoires from blood. The paper reports TCR Vbeta CDR3 sequencing of approximately 140 peripheral blood samples: under 45 ophthalmopathy, some 80 hyperthyroidism and approximately 17 progressor patients. Prospective prediction of ophthalmopathy was tested in an independent validation cohort consisting of 18 to 20 hyperthyroidism patients and over 15 patients who later progressed to ophthalmopathy. TCR V-J signatures able to tell the groups apart were searched for in a discovery cohort of 100 or so patients, of whom roughly 42 had Graves' ophthalmopathy and 55 to 65 had stable Graves' hyperthyroidism. The 100 discovery patients were divided at random into training and test sets in a 7:3 ratio.

General findings and caveats noted by the study authors: During validation, the model predicted progression to ophthalmopathy a median of about 6.3 months ahead of onset, with 70.59% sensitivity and 72.22% specificity. Most expanded thyroid clonotypes (frequency above 0.001) were also detected in blood, suggesting blood repertoires may reflect thyroid immune responses. In cross-validation, a model built on a 13 V-J signature told ophthalmopathy apart from stable hyperthyroidism with 85% to 90% sensitivity and approximately 84% specificity, and in testing the same model reached 80%/75%. Sample size was not statistically predetermined, and investigators were not blinded to group allocation.

From a lookup of the germline V gene (reference sequence), CDR1 and CDR2 are LNHNV and YYDKDF. The cysteine opens and the phenylalanine closes a CDR3 of 15 amino acids. Only the CDR3 DNA is retained, 45 bases long and in frame from the first base. Between the V and J ends, shortened by 3 bases and 7 bases respectively, the junction contains 16 bases. Hyperthyroidism patients were newly diagnosed, had a disease duration of under 2 months, and were aged 18 to 65 years. Patients with uncontrolled infections, other autoimmune diseases, pregnancy or lactation were excluded. Clinical symptoms, serum thyroxine and TRAb, thyroid ultrasound, and orbital computed tomography formed the basis for the diagnoses. Blood from progressor patients was drawn when they were first diagnosed with hyperthyroidism, before any ophthalmopathy symptoms appeared. PBMCs were isolated from about 10 ml of fresh peripheral blood by Ficoll-Paque density gradient centrifugation. Patients classed as progressors first received a Graves' hyperthyroidism diagnosis and then went on to develop ophthalmopathy during follow-up. Trizol reagent was used to extract total RNA, and RNA quality was then checked on an Agilent 2100 Bioanalyzer.

TCR beta CDR3 regions were amplified from RNA transcripts. The first round of RT-PCR for the TCR CDR3 was performed with the HTBI primer set and the Qiagen OneStep RT-PCR kit. A second multiplex PCR round built the libraries, followed by size selection and purification. The libraries were sequenced on an Illumina HiSeq2000 using paired-end 100 bp reads. From the authors' description of their analysis: SOAPnuke was used to process the raw data, removing reads that contained adapters or uncalled bases, had a mean Phred below 15, or lacked an exact match to the constant primer or identifier. High-quality paired reads were merged using COPE v1.2.5, and each unique nucleotide sequence was defined as a clonotype. Clonotypes were aligned to IMGT TRBV, TRBD and TRBJ reference segments using MiTCR v1.1. Analysis was restricted to V-J combinations with a frequency above 0.0001, which covered 99.2% of repertoires. A TCS score was defined as the ratio of F50 (clonal expansion) to E x V (chaos), with BLOSUM62-based TCRdist applied between CDR3 peptides within each V-J. Welch's t-statistics and random forest reduced around 520 V-J features to about 13, which were used in a naive Bayes classifier (R e1071). TCRdb itself trimmed the public reads at Q25 with fastp, ran MiXCR and retained productive beta chains. A single entry per CDR3 protein holds the most common genes and DNA from its merged rows. These V and J calls derive from TCRdb rather than the authors' analysis. The sample table contains about 350,000 distinct CDR3 sequences; only one count was recorded for about a sixth of them. In total, the top ten clones hold approximately 30% of the sample.

The sequence was obtained from a woman aged 25 to 39 with Graves' hyperthyroidism that later progressed to Graves' ophthalmopathy. Sequences were obtained from blood. This sequence uses TRBV15 and TRBJ1-5; no D gene call is confident. The DNA reads as follows: TGTGCCACCAGCAGGGCAACCATGGACGACCAGCCCCAGCATTTT. This is translated as CATSRATMDDQPQHF.